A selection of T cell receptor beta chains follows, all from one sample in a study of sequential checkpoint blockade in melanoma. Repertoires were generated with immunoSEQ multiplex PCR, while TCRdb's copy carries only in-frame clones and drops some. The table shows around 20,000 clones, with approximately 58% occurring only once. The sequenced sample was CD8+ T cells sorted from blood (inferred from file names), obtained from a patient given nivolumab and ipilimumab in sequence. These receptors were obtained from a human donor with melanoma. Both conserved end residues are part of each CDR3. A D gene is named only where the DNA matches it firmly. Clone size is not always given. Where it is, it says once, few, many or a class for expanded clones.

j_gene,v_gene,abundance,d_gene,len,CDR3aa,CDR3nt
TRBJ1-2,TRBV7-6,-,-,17,CASSSFETGVGSGGYTF,TGTGCCAGCAGCTCCTTCGAGACGGGAGTTGGGTCGGGTGGCTACACCTTC
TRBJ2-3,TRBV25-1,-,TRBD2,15,CASSEGGRSSDTQYF,TGTGCCAGCAGTGAAGGCGGGAGATCCTCAGATACGCAGTATTTT
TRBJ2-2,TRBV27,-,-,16,CASSFIAFANTGELFF,TGTGCCAGCAGTTTCATAGCGTTCGCGAACACCGGGGAGCTGTTTTTT
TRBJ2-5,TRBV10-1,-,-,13,CASSPDSQETQYF,TGCGCCAGCAGTCCGGACAGCCAAGAGACCCAGTACTTC
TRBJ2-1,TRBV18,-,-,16,CASSLGGARDYSEQFF,TGTGCCAGCTCCTTGGGGGGAGCGAGGGATTACAGTGAGCAGTTCTTC
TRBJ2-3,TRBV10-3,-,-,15,CAISETGSSTDTQYF,TGTGCCATCAGTGAGACAGGGTCTAGCACAGATACGCAGTATTTT
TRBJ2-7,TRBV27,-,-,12,CASYSASYEQYF,TGTGCCAGCTACAGTGCGTCGTACGAGCAGTACTTC
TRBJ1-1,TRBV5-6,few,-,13,CASSLGGNTEAFF,TGTGCCAGCAGCTTGGGGGGCAACACTGAAGCTTTCTTT
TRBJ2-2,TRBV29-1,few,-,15,CSVVSKQGISGELFF,TGCAGCGTGGTTAGTAAACAGGGTATCTCCGGGGAGCTGTTTTTT
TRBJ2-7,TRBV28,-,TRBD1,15,CASSLLGTGGYEQYF,TGTGCCAGCAGTTTACTCGGGACAGGCGGGTACGAGCAGTACTTC
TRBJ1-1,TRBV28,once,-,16,CASSFSRDSVSTEAFF,TGTGCCAGCAGTTTTAGCAGGGATTCAGTAAGCACTGAAGCTTTCTTT
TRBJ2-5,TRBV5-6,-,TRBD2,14,CASSFLAAQETQYF,TGTGCCAGCAGCTTTCTAGCGGCCCAAGAGACCCAGTACTTC
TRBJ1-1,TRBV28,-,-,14,CASSLEGGDTEAFF,TGTGCCAGCAGTCTAGAAGGGGGGGACACTGAAGCTTTCTTT
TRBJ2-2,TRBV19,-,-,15,CASSISSLNTGELFF,TGTGCCAGTAGTATAAGTAGCTTAAACACCGGGGAGCTGTTTTTT
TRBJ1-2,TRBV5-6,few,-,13,CASSLAGDYGYTF,TGTGCCAGCAGCTTGGCGGGGGACTATGGCTACACCTTC
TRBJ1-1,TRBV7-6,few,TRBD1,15,CASSLGATGDTEAFF,TGTGCCAGCAGCTTAGGGGCCACAGGGGACACTGAAGCTTTCTTT
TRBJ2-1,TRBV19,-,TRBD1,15,CASSVTGTGHNEQFF,TGTGCCAGTAGTGTAACCGGGACAGGGCATAATGAGCAGTTCTTC
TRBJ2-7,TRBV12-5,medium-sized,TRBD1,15,CASGLVGTGGYEQYF,TGTGCTAGTGGTTTGGTAGGGACAGGGGGCTACGAGCAGTACTTC
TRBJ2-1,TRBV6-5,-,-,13,CASSPARYNEQFF,TGTGCCAGCAGTCCCGCCAGGTACAATGAGCAGTTCTTC
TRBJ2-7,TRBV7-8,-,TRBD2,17,CASSLAGASGSSYEQYF,TGTGCCAGCAGCTTAGCGGGTGCTAGCGGGAGCTCCTACGAGCAGTACTTC
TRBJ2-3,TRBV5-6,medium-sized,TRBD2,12,CASSPGGDTQYF,TGTGCCAGCAGCCCGGGGGGAGATACGCAGTATTTT
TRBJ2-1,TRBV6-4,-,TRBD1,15,CASSRTGEPYNEQFF,TGTGCCAGCAGCCGAACAGGGGAACCCTACAATGAGCAGTTCTTC
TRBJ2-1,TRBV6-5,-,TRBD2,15,CASSPSGSTYNEQFF,TGTGCCAGCAGCCCCAGCGGGAGTACCTACAATGAGCAGTTCTTC
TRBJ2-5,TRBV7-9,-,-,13,CASSLVYLETQYF,TGTGCCAGCAGCTTAGTGTATCTAGAGACCCAGTACTTC
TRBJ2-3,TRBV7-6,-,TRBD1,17,CASSPLPGTGVSDTQYF,TGTGCCAGCAGCCCCCTTCCTGGTACAGGGGTATCAGATACGCAGTATTTT
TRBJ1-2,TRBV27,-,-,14,CASSFHQGNYGYTF,TGTGCCAGCAGTTTTCATCAGGGGAACTATGGCTACACCTTC
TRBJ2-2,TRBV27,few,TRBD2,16,CASSLAPSGDTGELFF,TGTGCCAGCAGTTTAGCCCCTAGCGGGGACACCGGGGAGCTGTTTTTT
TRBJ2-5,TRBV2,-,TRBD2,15,CASSDPAGGPKTQYF,TGTGCCAGCAGTGATCCGGCGGGGGGGCCGAAGACCCAGTACTTC
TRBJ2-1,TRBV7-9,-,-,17,CASSLYWGEGDYNEQFF,TGTGCCAGCAGCTTATATTGGGGGGAGGGGGACTACAATGAGCAGTTCTTC
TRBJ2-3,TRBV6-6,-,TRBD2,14,CASTLAGVTDTQYF,TGTGCCAGCACTCTAGCGGGAGTCACAGATACGCAGTATTTT